This T cell receptor beta chain derives from a study of vaccination and CD4 T cells after COVID-19. Time point: late sampling 161 to 241 days after vaccination in three convalescent patients. The treatment here: roughly 10-day PBMC culture with coronavirus spike peptide pools or control peptides (ViraFEST assay). By proportion, this clonotype is medium-sized (0.01 to 0.1%). Its antigen is undetermined. Once obtained from cultured CD4+ T cells, the DNA was sequenced using the Oncomine TCR Beta short-read assay. Genomic DNA extraction was carried out from cultured CD4+ T cells. TCRdb re-called the PCR reads with MiXCR, one entry per CDR3 protein. The table records 20,000 to 25,000 distinct CDR3 sequences, around two fifths of them present only once. Specimen: CD4+ T cells from blood, cultured in vitro, collected about 7 months after SARS-CoV-2 vaccination. The TCR sequence derives from a human donor who had recovered from COVID-19.

The CDR3 reads CSAKLGGQPQHF. CDR3 nucleotides: TGCAGTGCTAAGTTGGGGGGTCAGCCCCAGCATTTT. V is TRBV20-1 and J is TRBJ1-5; D perhaps matches TRBD1 (5 bases). The germline V gene encodes CDR1 DFQATT and CDR2 SNEGSKA (reference sequence). This CDR3 contains 12 residues. V was pared by 4 bases and J by 6 bases, with 10 bases between.